Sequencing of this T cell receptor (beta chain) was carried out in a study of long-term antiretroviral therapy in people with HIV. Regarding the study as a whole: Repertoires from HIV showed CDR3 length ranges narrower than those of controls.

Germline-derived CDR1 and CDR2 are ENHRY and SYGVKD. This CDR3 has 14 amino acids. V was shortened by 7 bases and J by 5 bases, with 16 bases between the two germline ends. The assay, immunoSEQ v3.0, was run at survey level. Assay: immunoSEQ multiplex PCR; the TCRdb copy retains only in-frame clones and omits some. This repertoire shows roughly 20,000 clones, roughly 85% found once; its top ten account for roughly a tenth. As regards this clone: Its cognate antigen is unknown.

Each participant with HIV received care in the United States. The rearrangement joins TRBV10-3 to TRBJ2-3; D call uncertain. The sequencing here drew on unsorted PBMCs, taken 4.1 years after starting antiretroviral therapy. This sequence originates from a woman aged 40 to 49 with HIV. The CDR3 here is CAITTDPVRDTQYF. In nucleotides, the CDR3 is TGTGCCATCACCACGGACCCGGTCAGAGATACGCAGTATTTT.